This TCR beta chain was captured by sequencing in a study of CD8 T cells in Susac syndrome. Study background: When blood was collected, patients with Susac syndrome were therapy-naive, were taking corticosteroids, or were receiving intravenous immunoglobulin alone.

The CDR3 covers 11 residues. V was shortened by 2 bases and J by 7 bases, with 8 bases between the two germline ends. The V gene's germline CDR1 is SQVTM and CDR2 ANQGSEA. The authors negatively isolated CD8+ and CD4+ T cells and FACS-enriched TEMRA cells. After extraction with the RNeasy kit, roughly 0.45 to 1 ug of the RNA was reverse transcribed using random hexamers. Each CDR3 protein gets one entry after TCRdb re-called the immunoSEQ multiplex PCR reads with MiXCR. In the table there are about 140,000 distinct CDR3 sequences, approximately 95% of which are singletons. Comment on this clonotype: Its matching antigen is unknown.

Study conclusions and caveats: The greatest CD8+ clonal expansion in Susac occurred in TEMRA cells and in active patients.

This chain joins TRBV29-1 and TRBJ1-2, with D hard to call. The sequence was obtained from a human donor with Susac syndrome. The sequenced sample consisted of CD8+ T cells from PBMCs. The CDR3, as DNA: TGCAGCGTTGAAATGACATTTGGCTACACCTTC. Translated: CSVEMTFGYTF.